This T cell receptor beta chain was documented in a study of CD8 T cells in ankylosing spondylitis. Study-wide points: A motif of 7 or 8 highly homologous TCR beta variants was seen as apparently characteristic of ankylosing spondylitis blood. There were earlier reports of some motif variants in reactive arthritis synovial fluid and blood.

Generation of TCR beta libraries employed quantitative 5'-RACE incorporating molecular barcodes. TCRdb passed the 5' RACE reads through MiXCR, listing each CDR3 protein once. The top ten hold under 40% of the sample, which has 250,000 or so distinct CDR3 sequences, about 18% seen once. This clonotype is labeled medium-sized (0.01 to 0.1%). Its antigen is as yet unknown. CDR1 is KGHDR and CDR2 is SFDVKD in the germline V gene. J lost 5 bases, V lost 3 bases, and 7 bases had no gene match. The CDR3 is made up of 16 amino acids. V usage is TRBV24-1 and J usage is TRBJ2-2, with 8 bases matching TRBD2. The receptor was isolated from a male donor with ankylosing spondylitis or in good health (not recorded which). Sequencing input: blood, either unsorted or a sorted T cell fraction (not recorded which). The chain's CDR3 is CATSDPSGSNTGELFF. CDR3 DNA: TGTGCCACCAGTGATCCGAGCGGGAGTAATACCGGGGAGCTGTTTTTT.